The rows below give T cell receptor beta chains drawn from one sample of a study of CXCR3-negative and CXCR3-positive naive CD8 T cells. TCRdb reanalyzed the 5' RACE reads, giving one entry per CDR3 protein sequence and no DNA. The sample table includes roughly 50,000 distinct CDR3 sequences. Input material: naive CXCR3+ CD8+ T cells from blood. Every receptor here comes from a human donor in good health. Some clones in this sample may be carry-over from other donors' samples. Both conserved end residues are part of each CDR3. Rows give clone size only sometimes, using once, few, many, or a class for an expanded clone.

CDR3aa: CASSYSEGSLSEQYF; v_gene: TRBV6-6; j_gene: TRBJ2-7; abundance: .
CDR3aa: CASSVAKGAEQFF; v_gene: TRBV9; j_gene: TRBJ2-1; abundance: .
CDR3aa: CSALPGLAAYNEQFF; v_gene: TRBV20-1; j_gene: TRBJ2-1; abundance: .
CDR3aa: CAKWTSGEYSSYNEQFF; v_gene: TRBV7-4; j_gene: TRBJ2-1; abundance: .
CDR3aa: CASSSTDKPYGYTF; v_gene: TRBV13; j_gene: TRBJ1-2; abundance: .
CDR3aa: CSVEDGLAGYEQYF; v_gene: TRBV29-1; j_gene: TRBJ2-7; abundance: .
CDR3aa: CSVEVTGNEKLFF; v_gene: TRBV29-1; j_gene: TRBJ1-4; abundance: .
CDR3aa: CASSLARTKNTGELFF; v_gene: TRBV7-6; j_gene: TRBJ2-2; abundance: .
CDR3aa: CASSQEDRGLVGELFF; v_gene: TRBV14; j_gene: TRBJ2-2; abundance: medium-sized
CDR3aa: CASSSSGTVYYGYTF; v_gene: TRBV7-9; j_gene: TRBJ1-2; abundance: .
CDR3aa: CASSLTGWGQPQHF; v_gene: TRBV28; j_gene: TRBJ1-5; abundance: .
CDR3aa: CASSQVVDSSTPQYF; v_gene: TRBV4-1; j_gene: TRBJ2-5; abundance: .
CDR3aa: CASSYSRAGSGNEQFF; v_gene: TRBV6-6; j_gene: TRBJ2-1; abundance: .
CDR3aa: CASSLGIRGTSVEETQYF; v_gene: TRBV7-9; j_gene: TRBJ2-5; abundance: .
CDR3aa: CSSWLRGRTEAFF; v_gene: TRBV29-1; j_gene: TRBJ1-1; abundance: .
CDR3aa: CASSSGLSTDTQYF; v_gene: TRBV7-9; j_gene: TRBJ2-3; abundance: .
CDR3aa: CASSQDGQESSYNSPLHF; v_gene: TRBV4-2; j_gene: TRBJ1-6; abundance: .
CDR3aa: CASSGLGQGTDGTQYF; v_gene: TRBV2; j_gene: TRBJ2-5; abundance: .
CDR3aa: CASSFSSGAGSGELFF; v_gene: TRBV7-9; j_gene: TRBJ2-2; abundance: .
CDR3aa: CASRISRVDGYTF; v_gene: TRBV27; j_gene: TRBJ1-2; abundance: .
CDR3aa: CAISDPGTVYSYEQYF; v_gene: TRBV10-3; j_gene: TRBJ2-7; abundance: .
CDR3aa: CAISESRQGYEQYF; v_gene: TRBV10-3; j_gene: TRBJ2-7; abundance: .
CDR3aa: CASSLRQWNEKLFF; v_gene: TRBV7-2; j_gene: TRBJ1-4; abundance: .
CDR3aa: CSVEVQEGASFPETQYF; v_gene: TRBV29-1; j_gene: TRBJ2-5; abundance: .
CDR3aa: CASVTGFPSPPDTQYF; v_gene: TRBV7-9; j_gene: TRBJ2-3; abundance: .
CDR3aa: CSAVGPLRGSPLHF; v_gene: TRBV20-1; j_gene: TRBJ1-6; abundance: .
CDR3aa: CATRPGRGTSTDTQYF; v_gene: TRBV10-3; j_gene: TRBJ2-3; abundance: .
CDR3aa: CSVRGREDGYTF; v_gene: TRBV29-1; j_gene: TRBJ1-2; abundance: .
CDR3aa: CASSSIQRRETQYF; v_gene: TRBV27; j_gene: TRBJ2-5; abundance: .
CDR3aa: CASSLAGGEQYF; v_gene: TRBV7-9; j_gene: TRBJ2-7; abundance: .
CDR3aa: CASSGMTGAEAFF; v_gene: TRBV10-1; j_gene: TRBJ1-1; abundance: .
CDR3aa: CASSSIGATLHF; v_gene: TRBV6-5; j_gene: TRBJ1-6; abundance: .
CDR3aa: CASSSMTGPSGYEQYF; v_gene: TRBV7-9; j_gene: TRBJ2-7; abundance: .
CDR3aa: CASSTGSHEQYF; v_gene: TRBV7-9; j_gene: TRBJ2-7; abundance: .
CDR3aa: CASSEGNQPQHF; v_gene: TRBV6-1; j_gene: TRBJ1-5; abundance: .
CDR3aa: CASSPGGPSDTQYF; v_gene: TRBV12-3/TRBV12-4; j_gene: TRBJ2-3; abundance: .
CDR3aa: CATTEDRRNEKLFF; v_gene: TRBV7-9; j_gene: TRBJ1-4; abundance: .
CDR3aa: CASRGTAEETQYF; v_gene: TRBV7-9; j_gene: TRBJ2-5; abundance: .
CDR3aa: CSARDLASEPYEQYF; v_gene: TRBV20-1; j_gene: TRBJ2-7; abundance: .
CDR3aa: CASSPVGRRELFF; v_gene: TRBV18; j_gene: TRBJ2-2; abundance: .